The clone carrying this T cell receptor beta chain has a count of ten or more. As yet, its antigen is unknown. The CDR3 consists of 13 residues. Germline CDR1 and CDR2: SGHVS and FNYEAQ. V was pared by 3 bases and J by 2 bases, with 5 bases between. This sample was taken from a study of T cell repertoires in cytomegalovirus infection. Study-level background: Public TCR beta signature analysis indicated the presence of both CMV infection and matching HLA type. Overall study findings and caveats: Cumulative public TCR beta family frequency identified carriers of CMV plus the relevant HLA. CMV-specific HLA-C-restricted TCR beta clonotypes dominated the ex vivo response.

TCRdb itself ran the reads through MiXCR, one entry per CDR3 protein. The sample contains hundreds of thousands of distinct CDR3 sequences, approximately 24% of which appear only once. V is TRBV7-6 and J is TRBJ2-1; D is undetermined. The sequencing input was CD8+ T cells from PBMCs. This receptor was identified in a human donor in good health (CMV status not recorded). Some clones in this sample may be carry-over from other donors' samples. CDR3 protein: CASSFSPYNEQFF. In nucleotides, the CDR3 is TGTGCCAGCAGCTTTTCCCCCTACAATGAGCAGTTCTTC.